The clone carrying this TCR beta chain has ten or more counts. Its target is not known. TCRdb recomputed calls from the 5' RACE reads with MiXCR, one row per CDR3 protein. The sample lists approximately 520,000 distinct CDR3 sequences, approximately 5.3% occurring once. The sample originates from a study of CD8 T cells in ankylosing spondylitis. Overall study results and limits: A TCR beta motif of several highly homologous variants appeared characteristic of ankylosing spondylitis blood.

The CDR3 covers 14 residues. CDR1 PRHDT and CDR2 FYEKMQ come from the germline V gene (reference sequence). V lost 4 bases to trimming and J lost 10 bases, with 14 bases between them. The specimen sequenced was blood, either unsorted or a sorted T cell fraction (not recorded which). This rearrangement joins TRBV13 to TRBJ1-6, with a tentative D call TRBD1 (6 bases). The sequence was obtained from a male donor with ankylosing spondylitis. CDR3 DNA: TGTGCCAGCAGCTACAGGGCCGGGCGGTCACCCCTCCACTTT. It translates to CASSYRAGRSPLHF.